This T cell receptor (beta chain) was sequenced in a study of blood T cell dynamics during melanoma immunotherapy. Sequencing was performed with immunoSEQ multiplex PCR; in TCRdb, only in-frame clones are kept and a portion is missing. The profile shows 20,000 to 30,000 clones, roughly 87% of them singletons. This clone has only a few counts. The CDR3 has 14 residues. With 1 base clipped from V and 2 bases from J, the junction kept 1 base outside the gene matches. From germline, CDR1 is MDHEN and CDR2 SYDVKM. Time point reported: pre-treatment baseline. One draw preceded checkpoint blockade; another followed its first cycle at week 3. Patients had no prior systemic cancer treatment, immunosuppressants or other active cancers.

The TCR was taken from a human donor with melanoma. The chain uses TRBV28 and TRBJ2-7; TRBD1 aligns across 8 bases. Material: blood, obtained from a patient treated with checkpoint blockade. This CDR3 is CASSLFRGPYEQYF. DNA for the CDR3: TGTGCCAGCAGTTTATTCAGGGGGCCCTACGAGCAGTACTTC.